The 32 T cell receptor beta chains below all came from one sample that was sequenced in a study of PD-1 blockade in classical Hodgkin lymphoma. Time point meaning: cycle 4 day 1 (C4D1), after five to seven weeks of nivolumab. All trial patients relapsed after autologous stem cell transplantation. The assay was immunoSEQ multiplex PCR, and TCRdb's table has in-frame clones only and misses some. The table includes about 51,000 clones, 80% detected once. The sample consisted of peripheral blood mononuclear cells (PBMCs), taken before the fourth cycle of nivolumab. The source of these receptors is a human donor with classical Hodgkin lymphoma.

This chain links TRBV6-1 with TRBJ2-7; D may be TRBD1 or TRBD2 (6 bases each). V lost 3 bases to trimming and J lost 3 bases, with 9 bases between them. The CDR3 sequence is 13 residues long. The germline gives CDR1 MNHNS, CDR2 SASEGT. DNA for the CDR3: TGTGCCAGCAGTGACGGGGGCGGCTACGAGCAGTACTTC. Residues: CASSDGGGYEQYF.

The chain combines TRBV13 with TRBJ2-2, with TRBD2 matching 10 bases. The CDR3 sequence is 18 residues long. The V segment lost 2 bases and the J segment 3 bases; nucleotides outside the gene matches: 9. CDR1 PRHDT and CDR2 FYEKMQ come from the germline V gene (reference sequence). The CDR3 coding sequence is TGTGCCAGCAGCTTAAGCGGCCCTAGCGGGAGCGACACCGGGGAGCTGTTTTTT. Amino acids: CASSLSGPSGSDTGELFF. The variable domain in full, with the rest retrieved from reference TRBV13 and TRBJ2-2, is AAGVIQSPRHLIKEKRETATLKCYPIPRHDTVYWYQQGPGQDPQFLISFYEKMQSDKGSIPDRFSAQQFSDYHSELNMSSLELGDSALYFCASSLSGPSGSDTGELFFGEGSRLTVL.

The rearrangement links TRBV13 to TRBJ1-1; D remains unclear. There are 16 residues in the CDR3. The V and J ends lost 5 bases and 0 bases respectively, with 16 bases between them. CDR1 and CDR2 from the germline V gene are PRHDT and FYEKMQ (reference sequence). The CDR3 coding sequence is TGTGCCAGCAGCGAGATAATGGGCACGATGAACACTGAAGCTTTCTTT. It is translated as CASSEIMGTMNTEAFF.

The V call is TRBV27, the J call TRBJ1-2; tentative D call: TRBD1 (5 bases). Germline V CDR1 and CDR2: MNHEY, SMNVEV (reference sequence). V lost 5 bases to trimming and J lost 8 bases, with 15 bases between them. The CDR3 runs 13 residues. CDR3 protein: CASSPNAGVGYTF. The CDR3, as DNA: TGTGCCAGCAGTCCGAACGCGGGGGTCGGCTACACCTTC.

This chain connects TRBV5-1 to TRBJ1-6; 11 nucleotides line up with TRBD1. From germline, CDR1 is SGHRS and CDR2 YFSETQ. V shed 2 bases, J shed 7 bases, and the junction held 8 bases outside the gene matches. The CDR3 extends over 17 amino acids. CDR3 DNA: TGCGCCAGCAGCTTAACCCCGGGGACAGGGGGGAATTCACCCCTCCACTTT. This translates into CASSLTPGTGGNSPLHF.

V and J are TRBV10-3 and TRBJ1-6; TRBD1 agrees at 11 bases. V lost 7 bases, J lost 6 bases, and 5 bases stayed unmatched. The CDR3 consists of 15 residues. CDR1 ENHRY and CDR2 SYGVKD come from the germline V gene. CDR3 residues: CAINAGQGANSPLHF. DNA of the CDR3: TGTGCCATCAATGCAGGACAGGGGGCTAATTCACCCCTCCACTTT.

The rearrangement uses TRBV18 and TRBJ2-1; 7 positions agree with TRBD2. The CDR3 is made up of 16 amino acids. Trimming took 3 bases from V and 2 from J; bases not matched to a gene: 7. Per the germline V gene, CDR1 is KGHSH and CDR2 is LQKENI. The DNA for the CDR3 is TGTGCCAGCTCACCGAACCTAGCGGAAGCCTACAATGAGCAGTTCTTC. Encoded protein: CASSPNLAEAYNEQFF.

This chain joins TRBV12-5 and TRBJ2-7; 7 bases align to TRBD1. There are 18 residues in the CDR3. CDR1 and CDR2 (germline): LGHNT, FRNRAP. V gave up 2 bases and J gave up 3 bases; unmatched junction bases: 16. CDR3 nucleotides: TGTGCTAGTGGTTTGACGGGAATGGGAGAGACAGGGAACTACGAGCAGTACTTC. This encodes CASGLTGMGETGNYEQYF.

The rearrangement uses TRBV7-2 and TRBJ2-7; D gene ambiguous. The CDR3 runs to 14 residues. V lost 7 bases to trimming and J lost 2 bases, with 15 bases between them. Germline V CDR1 and CDR2: SGHTA, FQGNSA. CDR3 region: CASNTLSGTYEQYF. The CDR3 region has the DNA TGTGCCAGCAACACTCTCTCAGGAACCTACGAGCAGTACTTC.

The CDR3 region is CAISESGTRLREQYF. In DNA, the CDR3 is TGTGCCATCAGTGAGTCCGGGACTAGGCTTCGCGAGCAGTACTTC. This chain uses TRBV10-3 with TRBJ2-7, with 8 bases that match TRBD2. V lost 0 bases, J lost 6 bases, and 7 bases stayed unmatched. The CDR3 has 15 amino acids. Germline V gene sequence: CDR1 ENHRY, CDR2 SYGVKD.

This chain uses TRBV9 with TRBJ2-1; 7 nucleotides line up with TRBD2. V trimming: 0 bases; J trimming: 5 bases; junction bases outside the gene matches: 8. CDR3 length: 16 residues. Germline loops: CDR1 SGDLS, CDR2 YYNGEE. The CDR3 nucleotides are TGTGCCAGCAGCGTAGCTTACCGGGAGGACCACAATGAGCAGTTCTTC. Translated: CASSVAYREDHNEQFF.

This chain links TRBV5-6 with TRBJ1-1, with D hard to call. The germline V gene encodes CDR1 SGHDT and CDR2 YYEEEE. The CDR3 has 17 residues. V was shortened by 0 bases and J by 0 bases, with 15 bases between the two germline ends. CDR3 sequence: CASSLEGQPRLNTEAFF. CDR3 bases: TGTGCCAGCAGCTTGGAAGGCCAGCCCCGATTGAACACTGAAGCTTTCTTT.

This chain joins TRBV19 and TRBJ1-4, with D unclear. Germline loops: CDR1 LNHDA, CDR2 SQIVND (reference sequence). Trimming took 4 bases from V and 8 from J, leaving 17 bases between them. This CDR3 comprises 15 residues. The CDR3 sequence is CASSKTARAGEKLFF. DNA of the CDR3: TGTGCCAGTAGTAAAACAGCCCGTGCAGGCGAAAAACTGTTTTTT. Drawing the rest from reference TRBV19 and TRBJ1-4, the complete variable domain is DGGITQSPKYLFRKEGQNVTLSCEQNLNHDAMYWYRQDPGQGLRLIYYSQIVNDFQKGDIAEGYSVSREKKESFPLTVTSAQKNPTAFYLCASSKTARAGEKLFFGSGTQLSVL.

CDR3 nucleotides: TGTGCCAGCAGCGTAGAGAGGACAGGGGATATACGGTACCAAGAGACCCAGTACTTC. Its protein product is CASSVERTGDIRYQETQYF. The chain joins TRBV9 to TRBJ2-5; 9 nucleotides agree with TRBD1. Germline V gives CDR1 SGDLS, CDR2 YYNGEE. This CDR3 comprises 19 residues. The ends lost 0 bases at V and 0 bases at J; junction bases unmatched: 12.

The chain has TRBV5-1 and TRBJ2-5, with 12 bases identical to TRBD2. Germline V CDR1 and CDR2: SGHRS, YFSETQ. This CDR3 contains 17 residues. Trimming removed 4 bases from V and 5 bases from J; junction bases left unmatched: 12. The CDR3 bases are TGCGCCAGCAGCCCTCAGACTAGCGGGAGATTGGTGGAGACCCAGTACTTC. It codes for CASSPQTSGRLVETQYF. The full variable domain, with the rest looked up from reference TRBV5-1 and TRBJ2-5, is KAGVTQTPRYLIKTRGQQVTLSCSPISGHRSVSWYQQTPGQGLQFLFEYFSETQRNKGNFPGRFSGRQFSNSRSEMNVSTLELGDSALYLCASSPQTSGRLVETQYFGPGTRLLVL.

The V call is TRBV6-1, the J call TRBJ1-2; tentative D call: TRBD1 (5 bases). Trimming pared 4 bases from V and 7 bases from J, leaving 28 bases between. Germline V gene data show CDR1 as MNHNS and CDR2 as SASEGT. CDR3 size: 18 residues. DNA for the CDR3: TGTGCCAGCAGTGGACAGTCTTTGAGGTTGACGGTAGTCGGTGGCTACACCTTC. Encoded protein: CASSGQSLRLTVVGGYTF.

The gene calls are TRBV18 and TRBJ2-5; D may be TRBD2 (6 bases). Germline-derived CDR1 and CDR2 are KGHSH and LQKENI. The CDR3 spans 15 residues. Trimming stripped 4 bases from V and 2 bases from J, with 14 bases between. CDR3 DNA sequence: TGTGCCAGCTCACGTGGGGTAGCGGAGCAAGAGACCCAGTACTTC. Residues: CASSRGVAEQETQYF.

The CDR3: CASSLGTALDYTF. DNA of the CDR3: TGTGCCAGCAGCCTGGGGACAGCGCTCGACTACACCTTC. The chain uses TRBV14 and TRBJ1-2; 7 bases line up with TRBD1. The CDR3 runs 13 residues. With 4 bases clipped from V and 10 bases from J, the junction kept 9 bases outside the gene matches. Germline V lookup: CDR1 SGHDN, CDR2 FVKESK.

The rearrangement links TRBV21-1 to TRBJ1-1; the table gives TRBD1 as D, unverified against the DNA. TRBV21-1 is listed as a pseudogene. The CDR3 is 14 amino acids. CDR3 DNA: TGTGCCAGCAGCACAGGGGGCCTGAACACTGAAGCTTTCTTT. Translating gives CASSTGGLNTEAFF.

A single count supports this clone. The gene calls are TRBV28 and TRBJ2-1, with 11 bases aligning to TRBD1. The junction had 9 bases not matched to a gene; V was cut back by 3 bases and J by 5 bases. The V gene's germline CDR1 is MDHEN and CDR2 SYDVKM. CDR3 length equals 17 residues. The CDR3 region has the DNA TGTGCCAGCAGTTTCGCCCTGGGGACAGGGGGAAACAATGAGCAGTTCTTC. Its translation is CASSFALGTGGNNEQFF. The whole variable domain, filled in from reference TRBV28 and TRBJ2-1, reads DVKVTQSSRYLVKRTGEKVFLECVQDMDHENMFWYRQDPGLGLRLIYFSYDVKMKEKGDIPEGYSVSREKKERFSLILESASTNQTSMYLCASSFALGTGGNNEQFFGPGTRLTVL.

V and J are TRBV15 and TRBJ2-5; D remains ambiguous. Trimming removed 0 bases from V and 5 bases from J, with 7 bases in between. The CDR3 sequence is 13 residues long. CDR1 and CDR2 from the germline V gene are LNHNV and YYDKDF (reference sequence). The DNA of the CDR3 is TGTGCCACCAGCAGAGATCGTCGGGAGACCCAGTACTTC. As protein: CATSRDRRETQYF.

The J gene is TRBJ2-3, the V gene TRBV9, with D unresolved. V was trimmed by 0 bases and J by 6 bases, leaving 11 bases between them. The length of the CDR3 is 14 residues. Germline CDR1 reads SGDLS; CDR2 reads YYNGEE. The CDR3 region has the DNA TGTGCCAGCAGCGTAGGCAGGTCTGAGGATACGCAGTATTTT. Protein product: CASSVGRSEDTQYF.

The chain combines TRBV4-3 with TRBJ2-7; a possible D gene is TRBD1 (5 bases). V lost 2 bases to trimming and J lost 5 bases, with 13 bases between them. The CDR3 loop spans 14 amino acids. The germline V gene encodes CDR1 LGHNA and CDR2 YSLEER. The CDR3 reads CASSQTSETDEQYF. The CDR3 bases are TGCGCCAGCAGCCAAACTTCGGAGACAGACGAGCAGTACTTC.

The rearrangement links TRBV18 to TRBJ2-1, with TRBD2 matching 7 bases. The CDR3 has 15 amino acids. Germline CDR1 is KGHSH and CDR2 is LQKENI. J lost 6 bases, V lost 3 bases, and 8 bases had no gene match. For the CDR3, the DNA is TGTGCCAGCTCACCTCGGGTAGCGGGTGCCAATGAGCAGTTCTTC. This translates into CASSPRVAGANEQFF. The variable domain in full, with the rest retrieved from reference TRBV18 and TRBJ2-1, is NAGVMQNPRHLVRRRGQEARLRCSPMKGHSHVYWYRQLPEEGLKFMVYLQKENIIDESGMPKERFSAEFPKEGPSILRIQQVVRGDSAAYFCASSPRVAGANEQFFGPGTRLTVL.

The CDR3 DNA reads TGTGCCTGGAGTGTTTACAGGGTACATTCCGGAAACACCATATATTTT. Residues: CAWSVYRVHSGNTIYF. The chain is built from TRBV30 and TRBJ1-3; maybe TRBD1 (6 bases). Trimming pared 0 bases from V and 4 bases from J, leaving 16 bases between. The CDR3 extends over 16 amino acids. Germline V gives CDR1 GTSNPN, CDR2 SVGIG (reference sequence).

The V gene is TRBV7-9, the J gene TRBJ2-7; 12 bases map to TRBD1. Germline lookup yields CDR1 SEHNR and CDR2 FQNEAQ (reference sequence). The V segment lost 6 bases and the J segment 6 bases; nucleotides outside the gene matches: 12. The CDR3 covers 16 residues. CDR3 nucleotides: TGTGCCAGCAGTCCTTACCGGGACAGGGGGCGGGGCGAGCAGTACTTC. Translating gives CASSPYRDRGRGEQYF.

In this sample, this clone is medium-sized. V gene TRBV29-1 combines with J gene TRBJ2-3; 8 positions agree with TRBD2. Unmatched junction bases numbered 5, after V lost 4 bases and J lost 5 bases. In germline, CDR1 is SQVTM, CDR2 ANQGSEA. The CDR3 is made up of 13 amino acids. CDR3 protein: CSVGAGEEDTQYF. The CDR3 nucleotides read TGCAGCGTTGGAGCGGGGGAAGAAGATACGCAGTATTTT.

The chain uses TRBV9 and TRBJ1-2; possible D gene TRBD1, 6 bases. This CDR3 is built from 13 residues. V was pared by 4 bases and J by 8 bases, with 15 bases between. Germline CDR1 and CDR2: SGDLS and YYNGEE. The CDR3 spells CASSPNTGYGYTF. CDR3 coding DNA: TGTGCCAGCAGCCCTAACACAGGGTACGGCTACACCTTC.

This chain connects TRBV7-3 to TRBJ1-1, with a weak D call TRBD1 (6 bases). The CDR3 consists of 16 residues. The germline CDR1 and CDR2 sequences are SGHTA and FQGTGA. V gave up 5 bases and J gave up 4 bases, with 20 bases separating them. CDR3 loop: CASSPFGGGRGTEAFF. The CDR3, as DNA: TGTGCCAGCAGCCCTTTCGGAGGGGGACGGGGCACTGAAGCTTTCTTT. Full variable domain (outside the CDR3, taken from reference TRBV7-3 and TRBJ1-1): GAGVSQTPSNKVTEKGKYVELRCDPISGHTALYWYRQSLGQGPEFLIYFQGTGAADDSGLPNDRFFAVRPEGSVSTLKIQRTERGDSAVYLCASSPFGGGRGTEAFFGQGTRLTVV.

This chain connects TRBV11-1 to TRBJ1-1; D possibly corresponds to TRBD1 (6 bases). The germline CDR1 and CDR2 sequences are SGHAT and FQDESV (reference sequence). The CDR3 loop spans 14 amino acids. The V end was cut by 5 bases, the J end by 3 bases, with 13 bases between. The CDR3, as DNA: TGTGCCAGCAGCCGTGAGGAGGGGGACACTGAAGCTTTCTTT. This translates into CASSREEGDTEAFF.

This chain joins TRBV15 and TRBJ2-5; TRBD1 might be the D (6 bases). V dropped 8 bases and J dropped 4 bases, with 14 bases sitting between them. The V gene's germline CDR1 is LNHNV and CDR2 YYDKDF (reference sequence). This CDR3 spans 13 amino acids. In nucleotides, the CDR3 is TGTGCCACCGGGCAGGGGAGACGAGAGACCCAGTACTTC. Translation gives CATGQGRRETQYF.

The chain links TRBV27 to TRBJ2-2, with D possibly being TRBD2 (7 bases). The length of the CDR3 is 15 residues. Germline values: CDR1 MNHEY, CDR2 SMNVEV (reference sequence). The V end was cut by 3 bases, the J end by 3 bases, with 11 bases between. The CDR3 loop reads CASSFGGRDTGELFF. Written as DNA, the CDR3 is TGTGCCAGCAGTTTCGGGGGGCGGGACACCGGGGAGCTGTTTTTT.